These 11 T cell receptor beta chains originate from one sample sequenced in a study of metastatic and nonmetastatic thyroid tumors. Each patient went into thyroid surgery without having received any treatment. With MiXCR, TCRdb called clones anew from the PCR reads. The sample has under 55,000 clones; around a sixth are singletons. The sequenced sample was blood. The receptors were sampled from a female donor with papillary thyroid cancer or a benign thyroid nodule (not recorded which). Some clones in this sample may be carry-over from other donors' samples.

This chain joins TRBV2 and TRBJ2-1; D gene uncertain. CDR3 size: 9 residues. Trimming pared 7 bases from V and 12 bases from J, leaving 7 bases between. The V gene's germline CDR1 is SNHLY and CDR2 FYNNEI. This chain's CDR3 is CASNKGQFF. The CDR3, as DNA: TGTGCCAGCAATAAGGGGCAGTTCTTC. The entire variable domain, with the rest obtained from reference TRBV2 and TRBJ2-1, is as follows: EPEVTQTPSHQVTQMGQEVILRCVPISNHLYFYWYRQILGQKVEFLVSFYNNEISEKSEIFDDQFSVERPDGSNFTLKIRSTKLEDSAMYFCASNKGQFFGPGTRLTVL.

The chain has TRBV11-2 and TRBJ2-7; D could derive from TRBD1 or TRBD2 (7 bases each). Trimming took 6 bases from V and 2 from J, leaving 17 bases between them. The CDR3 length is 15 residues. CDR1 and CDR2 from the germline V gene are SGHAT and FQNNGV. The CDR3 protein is CASSVTRGRAYEQYF. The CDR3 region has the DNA TGTGCCAGCAGTGTCACCAGGGGGAGGGCCTACGAGCAGTACTTC.

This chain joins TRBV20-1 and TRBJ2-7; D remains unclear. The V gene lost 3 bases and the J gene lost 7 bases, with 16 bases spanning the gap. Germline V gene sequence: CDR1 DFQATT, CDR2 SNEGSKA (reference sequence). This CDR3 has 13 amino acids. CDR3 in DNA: TGCAGTGCTAGTCTCCGGTCGGATCCGGAGCAGTACTTC. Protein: CSASLRSDPEQYF.

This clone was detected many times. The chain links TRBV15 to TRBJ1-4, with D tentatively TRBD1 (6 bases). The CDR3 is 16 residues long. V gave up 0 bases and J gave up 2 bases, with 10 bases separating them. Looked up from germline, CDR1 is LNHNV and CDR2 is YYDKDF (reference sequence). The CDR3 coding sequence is TGTGCCACCAGCAGAGATCGGGGGGCGACTAATGAAAAACTGTTTTTT. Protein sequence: CATSRDRGATNEKLFF.

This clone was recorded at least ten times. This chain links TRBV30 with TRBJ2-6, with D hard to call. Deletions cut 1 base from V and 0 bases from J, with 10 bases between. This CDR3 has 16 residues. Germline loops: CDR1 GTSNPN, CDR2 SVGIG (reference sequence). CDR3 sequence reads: CAWSEIEVSGANVLTF. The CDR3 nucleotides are TGTGCCTGGAGTGAGATAGAGGTCTCTGGGGCCAACGTCCTGACTTTC.

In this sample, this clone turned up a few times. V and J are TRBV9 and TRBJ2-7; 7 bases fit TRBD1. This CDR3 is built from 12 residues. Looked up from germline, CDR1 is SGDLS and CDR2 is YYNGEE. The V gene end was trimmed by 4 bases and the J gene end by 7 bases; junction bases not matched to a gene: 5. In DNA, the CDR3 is TGTGCCAGCAGCTCTGACAGGGTGGAGCAGTACTTC. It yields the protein CASSSDRVEQYF.

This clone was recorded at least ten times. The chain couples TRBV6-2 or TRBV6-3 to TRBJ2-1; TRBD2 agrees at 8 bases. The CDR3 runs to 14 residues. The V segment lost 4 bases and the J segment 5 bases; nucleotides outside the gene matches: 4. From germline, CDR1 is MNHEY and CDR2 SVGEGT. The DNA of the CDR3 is TGTGCCAGCAGTTGGGCCGGGAGGGACAATGAGCAGTTCTTC. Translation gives CASSWAGRDNEQFF.

Written as DNA, the CDR3 is TGTGCCAGCAGTGATGTGACTCTTAAGAGTCAGCAGTACTTC. It encodes CASSDVTLKSQQYF. This chain links TRBV2 with TRBJ2-7; unclear D gene. This CDR3 comprises 14 residues. Germline V CDR1 and CDR2: SNHLY, FYNNEI. V was clipped by 3 bases and J by 8 bases, with 17 bases between them.

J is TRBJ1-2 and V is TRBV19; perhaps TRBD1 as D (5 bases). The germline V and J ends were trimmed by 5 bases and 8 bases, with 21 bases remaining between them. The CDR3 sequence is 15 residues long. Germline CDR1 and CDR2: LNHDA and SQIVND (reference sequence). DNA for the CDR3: TGTGCCAGTAGTCCTCCTCAGGGCAGTACAAAAGGCTACACCTTC. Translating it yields CASSPPQGSTKGYTF.

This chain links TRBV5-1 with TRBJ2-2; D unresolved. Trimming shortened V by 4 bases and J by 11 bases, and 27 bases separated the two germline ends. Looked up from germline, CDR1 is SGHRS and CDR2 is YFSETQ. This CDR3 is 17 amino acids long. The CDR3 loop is CASSPRTVRNPGVELFF. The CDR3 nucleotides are TGCGCCAGCAGCCCCCGAACGGTTAGGAACCCCGGCGTTGAGCTGTTTTTT.

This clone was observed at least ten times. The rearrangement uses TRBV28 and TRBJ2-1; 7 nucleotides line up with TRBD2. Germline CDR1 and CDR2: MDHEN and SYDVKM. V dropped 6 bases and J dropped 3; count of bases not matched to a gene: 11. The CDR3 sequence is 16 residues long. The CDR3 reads CASSSTRDYLYNEQFF. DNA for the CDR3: TGTGCCAGCAGCTCCACCCGGGACTACCTCTACAATGAGCAGTTCTTC.